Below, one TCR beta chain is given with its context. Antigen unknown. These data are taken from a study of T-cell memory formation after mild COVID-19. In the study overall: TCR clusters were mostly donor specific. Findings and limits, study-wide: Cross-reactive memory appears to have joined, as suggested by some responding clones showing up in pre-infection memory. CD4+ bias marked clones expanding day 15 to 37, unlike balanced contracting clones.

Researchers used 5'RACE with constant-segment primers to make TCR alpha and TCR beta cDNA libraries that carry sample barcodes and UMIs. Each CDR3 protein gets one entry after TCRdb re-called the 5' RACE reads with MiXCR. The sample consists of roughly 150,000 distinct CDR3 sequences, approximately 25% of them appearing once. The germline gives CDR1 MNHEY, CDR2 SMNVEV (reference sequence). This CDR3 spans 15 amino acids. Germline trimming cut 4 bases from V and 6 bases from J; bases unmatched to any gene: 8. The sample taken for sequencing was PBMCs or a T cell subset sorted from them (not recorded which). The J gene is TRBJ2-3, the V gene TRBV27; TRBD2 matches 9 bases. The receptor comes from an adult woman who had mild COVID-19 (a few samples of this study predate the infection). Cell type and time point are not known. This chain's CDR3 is CASSSGTSLWDTQYF. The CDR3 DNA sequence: TGTGCCAGCAGTTCGGGGACTAGCCTGTGGGATACGCAGTATTTT.